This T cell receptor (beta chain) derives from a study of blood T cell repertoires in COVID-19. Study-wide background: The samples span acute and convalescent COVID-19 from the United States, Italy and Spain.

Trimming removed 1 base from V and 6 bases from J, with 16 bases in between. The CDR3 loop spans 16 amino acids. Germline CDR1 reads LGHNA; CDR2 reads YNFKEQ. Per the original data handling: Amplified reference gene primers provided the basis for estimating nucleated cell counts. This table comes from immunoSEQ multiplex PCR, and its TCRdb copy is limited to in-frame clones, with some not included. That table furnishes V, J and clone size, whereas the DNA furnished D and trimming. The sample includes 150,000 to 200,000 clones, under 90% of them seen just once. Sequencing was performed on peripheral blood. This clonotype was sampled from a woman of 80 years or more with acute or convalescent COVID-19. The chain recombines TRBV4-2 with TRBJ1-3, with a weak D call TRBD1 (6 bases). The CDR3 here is CASSQVGVQGANTIYF. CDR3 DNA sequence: TGTGCCAGCAGCCAAGTAGGAGTACAGGGCGCAAACACCATATATTTT.